This TCR beta chain was profiled in a study of blood T cells in healthy people across ages. V lost 5 bases to trimming and J lost 15 bases; unmatched junction nucleotides: 12. This CDR3 is built from 13 residues. From germline, CDR1 is SGHTA and CDR2 FQGNSA. Per-sample yields of isolated PBMCs were at least 7 million. In regard to this clonotype: Its target is not known.

A J-beta primer mix and a sample-barcoded 5' primer were used in a second PCR of about 7 to 12 cycles. Each sample provided no less than 2.5 million CDR3-containing paired-end reads. A single record per CDR3 protein comes from TCRdb applying MiXCR to the 5' RACE reads. The sample includes 1.5 million to 2 million distinct CDR3 sequences, around half seen only once; the top ten take over 2%. Study-wide results and caveats: It was found that TCR beta diversity correlated strongly with the percentage of naive T cells. TCR beta diversity per million T cells fell roughly linearly with age.

The source material was blood. The chain uses TRBV7-2 and TRBJ2-1; TRBD1 aligns across 8 bases. The sequence derives from a woman between 40 and 55 years old in good health. CDR3 bases: TGTGCCAGCAGCGGGATAGCAGGGGGCGCGATGTTCTTC. Translation: CASSGIAGGAMFF.